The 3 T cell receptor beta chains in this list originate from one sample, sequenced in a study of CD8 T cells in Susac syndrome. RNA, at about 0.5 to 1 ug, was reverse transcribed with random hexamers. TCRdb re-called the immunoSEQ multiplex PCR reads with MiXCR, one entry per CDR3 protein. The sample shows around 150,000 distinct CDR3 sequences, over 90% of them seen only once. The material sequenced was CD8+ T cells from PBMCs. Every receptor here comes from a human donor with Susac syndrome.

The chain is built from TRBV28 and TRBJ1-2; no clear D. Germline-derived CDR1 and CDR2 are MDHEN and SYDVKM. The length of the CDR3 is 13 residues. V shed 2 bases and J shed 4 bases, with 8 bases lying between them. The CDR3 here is CASSLEWGYGYTF. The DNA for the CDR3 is TGTGCCAGCAGTTTAGAATGGGGCTATGGCTACACCTTC.

The CDR3 protein is CASSLEVQFLSSYNEQFF. CDR3 in DNA: TGTGCCAGCAGCTTAGAGGTCCAGTTTCTGAGCTCCTACAATGAGCAGTTCTTC. This sequence joins TRBV11-2 and TRBJ2-1, with D hard to call. The CDR3 consists of 18 residues. V shed 0 bases and J shed 0 bases, with 15 bases lying between them. The germline V gene encodes CDR1 SGHAT and CDR2 FQNNGV.

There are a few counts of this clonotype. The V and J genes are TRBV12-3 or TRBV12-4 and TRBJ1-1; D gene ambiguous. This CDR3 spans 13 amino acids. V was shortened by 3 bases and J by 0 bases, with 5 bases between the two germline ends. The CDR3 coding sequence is TGTGCCAGCAGTTTTGGTTTGAACACTGAAGCTTTCTTT. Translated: CASSFGLNTEAFF.